This entry describes one T cell receptor beta chain. Its antigen is undetermined. The libraries were made with immunoSEQ v3. Assay used: immunoSEQ multiplex PCR; TCRdb lists only in-frame clones, some missing. The sample consists of about 100,000 clones, under 70% of them appearing once. This sample was taken from a study of TIL therapy for anti-PD-1-resistant metastatic lung cancer. The overall study: Tumors carried a median about 1.5 non-synonymous mutations per megabase. Study-wide results and limits: The cohort had more treatment-naive, never-smoker and oncogene-addicted patients than typical.

The CDR3 length is 13 residues. The V end lost 8 bases, the J end lost 4 bases, and 12 bases lay between the germline ends. Germline V gene sequence: CDR1 SEHNR, CDR2 FQNEAQ (reference sequence). As to time point: pre-treatment sample, taken before nivolumab and TIL therapy. Pleural nodules or supraclavicular lymph nodes made up most of the excised metastases sampled. The chain has TRBV7-9 and TRBJ2-1; D call uncertain. This sequence was found in a person between 30 and 79 years old with non-small cell lung cancer. Sequenced material: tumor tissue, taken at baseline. The chain's CDR3 is CASDELGYNEQFF. CDR3 in DNA: TGTGCCAGCGACGAGCTCGGGTACAATGAGCAGTTCTTC.